This passage covers 24 T cell receptor beta chains from one sample sequenced in a study of shared clonotypes between healthy human individuals. Generated by immunoSEQ multiplex PCR, the TCRdb table keeps only in-frame clones and is missing some. The data contain about 2.3 million clones, 85% to 95% of them singletons. The sample was naive CD4+ T cells from PBMCs. As for subset: CD45RA+ positively selected. These receptor sequences come from a man aged 18-30 years in good health. Some clones in this sample may be carry-over from other donors' samples.

The genes are TRBV19 and TRBJ1-5; D might be TRBD1 (6 bases). Trimming stripped 5 bases from V and 0 bases from J, with 14 bases between. CDR1 and CDR2 from the germline V gene are LNHDA and SQIVND (reference sequence). The CDR3 is made up of 16 amino acids. The CDR3 DNA reads as TGTGCCAGTAGTCTCCGGACAGCATATAGCAATCAGCCCCAGCATTTT. As protein: CASSLRTAYSNQPQHF.

This clone has a single count. V gene TRBV15 combines with J gene TRBJ2-1; possibly TRBD2 for D (5 bases). Germline CDR1 reads LNHNV; CDR2 reads YYDKDF (reference sequence). This CDR3 contains 14 residues. Trimming stripped 3 bases from V and 0 bases from J, with 6 bases between. The CDR3 coding sequence is TGTGCCACCAGCAGTACTAGCTCCTACAATGAGCAGTTCTTC. This codes for CATSSTSSYNEQFF.

This rearrangement joins TRBV5-1 to TRBJ2-3, with TRBD2 matching over 11 bases. The trim removed 5 bases at V and 7 bases at J, leaving 9 bases unmatched. The length of the CDR3 is 15 residues. Per the germline V gene, CDR1 is SGHRS and CDR2 is YFSETQ. The CDR3 reads CASRPSSGRANTQYF. The CDR3 DNA reads as TGCGCCAGCAGGCCCAGTAGCGGGAGGGCAAATACGCAGTATTTT.

The chain is built from TRBV11-2 and TRBJ2-5; a possible D gene is TRBD1 (5 bases). CDR3 length: 14 amino acids. Germline V gene sequence: CDR1 SGHAT, CDR2 FQNNGV. Trimming left V 4 bases short and J 3 bases short, with 12 bases between. The CDR3 DNA reads as TGTGCCAGCAGCTCGACGACAGCTAAAGAGACCCAGTACTTC. Translating it yields CASSSTTAKETQYF.

The count of this clone is one. The V call is TRBV25-1, the J call TRBJ2-7; 8 bases match TRBD1. The V gene end was trimmed by 6 bases and the J gene end by 6 bases; junction bases not matched to a gene: 4. This CDR3 is built from 12 residues. Germline CDR1 is MGHDK and CDR2 is SYGVNS. CDR3 sequence (DNA): TGTGCCAGCAGCAGGGGGCTAGGCGAGCAGTACTTC. Its protein is CASSRGLGEQYF.

This clone has a handful of counts. The rearrangement uses TRBV2 and TRBJ1-2; TRBD1 might be the D (6 bases). There are 12 residues in the CDR3. In germline, CDR1 is SNHLY, CDR2 FYNNEI. Trimming cost V 7 bases and J 7 bases, with 13 bases left between them. Written as DNA, the CDR3 is TGTGCCAGCAAAGACCAGGGGAGTGGCTACACCTTC. Its translation is CASKDQGSGYTF.

V usage is TRBV2 and J usage is TRBJ2-3; 8 nucleotides align to TRBD2. V was pared by 4 bases and J by 1 base, with 4 bases of the junction left unmatched. Germline-derived CDR1 and CDR2 are SNHLY and FYNNEI. The CDR3 is made up of 15 amino acids. The CDR3, as DNA: TGTGCCAGCAGTGCTACTAGCGGCGGCACAGATACGCAGTATTTT. This gives the protein CASSATSGGTDTQYF.

The rearrangement uses TRBV10-3 and TRBJ2-5; D perhaps matches TRBD2 (5 bases). CDR3 length: 16 residues. Deletions cut 3 bases from V and 6 bases from J, with 20 bases between. Germline V gene sequence: CDR1 ENHRY, CDR2 SYGVKD. CDR3 sequence: CAISDVSGGGSKTQYF. CDR3 DNA: TGTGCCATCAGTGATGTCTCGGGTGGCGGGTCGAAGACCCAGTACTTC.

The rearrangement links TRBV27 to TRBJ1-5, with D tentatively TRBD1 (5 bases). Germline CDR1 is MNHEY and CDR2 is SMNVEV (reference sequence). CDR3 length equals 15 residues. The V and J ends lost 6 bases and 6 bases respectively, with 18 bases between them. CDR3 in DNA: TGTGCCAGCAGGGACGGGATCGGGGGTGCTCAGCCCCAGCATTTT. Translated, it gives CASRDGIGGAQPQHF.

The chain couples TRBV11-2 to TRBJ2-2; D is possibly TRBD2 (6 bases). V was clipped by 4 bases and J by 2 bases, with 11 bases between them. CDR1 is SGHAT, CDR2 FQNNGV, per germline. The CDR3 is made up of 15 amino acids. CDR3 residues: CASSYRLVNTGELFF. CDR3 sequence (DNA): TGTGCCAGCAGCTACCGACTAGTTAACACCGGGGAGCTGTTTTTT.

Only one count was recorded for this clone. The V call is TRBV5-4, the J call TRBJ2-2, with no clear D. Germline loops: CDR1 SGHNT, CDR2 YYREEE (reference sequence). V was clipped by 4 bases and J by 7 bases, with 8 bases between them. The CDR3 runs to 12 residues. Written as DNA, the CDR3 is TGTGCCAGCAGCCCGGCCGGCGGGGAGCTGTTTTTT. It yields the protein CASSPAGGELFF.

CDR3 nucleotides: TGTGCCACCAGAGGGGACAGGGGAGCCGGGGAGCTGTTTTTT. Its protein product is CATRGDRGAGELFF. The chain employs TRBV28 and TRBJ2-2; 10 bases are a match to TRBD1. In germline, CDR1 is MDHEN, CDR2 SYDVKM. The CDR3 has 14 amino acids. J gave up 6 bases and V 10 bases, and 8 bases lay outside the gene matches.

This chain links TRBV27 with TRBJ2-2; 11 bases fit TRBD1. The CDR3 runs 15 residues. J gave up 8 bases and V 5 bases, and 7 bases lay outside the gene matches. The germline V gene has CDR1 MNHEY and CDR2 SMNVEV (reference sequence). The CDR3 loop is CASSPDRGRKGELFF. DNA for the CDR3: TGTGCCAGCAGTCCGGACAGGGGGCGTAAGGGGGAGCTGTTTTTT.

The chain carries TRBV27 and TRBJ1-2; D gene ambiguous. Germline V gene data show CDR1 as MNHEY and CDR2 as SMNVEV (reference sequence). Trimming took off 3 bases at V and 5 bases at J, with 16 bases between the two ends. The CDR3 loop spans 15 amino acids. The CDR3 loop is CASSFRPATGYGYTF. The CDR3 DNA is TGTGCCAGCAGTTTCAGACCGGCTACCGGATATGGCTACACCTTC.

This clone was observed a single time. J is TRBJ1-1 and V is TRBV29-1; D uncertain. This CDR3 contains 11 residues. V lost 7 bases, J lost 1 base, and 7 bases lay in between. From germline, CDR1 is SQVTM and CDR2 ANQGSEA. The chain's CDR3 is CSGTENTEAFF. The CDR3 coding sequence is TGCAGCGGAACGGAGAACACTGAAGCTTTCTTT.

The sample holds one count of this clone. This chain uses TRBV6-6 with TRBJ2-2, with TRBD2 identical over 8 bases. Germline V gene data show CDR1 as MNHNY and CDR2 as SVGAGI (reference sequence). The CDR3 runs 16 residues. The V and J ends lost 4 bases and 3 bases, in that order; junction bases with no gene match: 7. The CDR3 protein is CASSSRLAGHTGELFF. As DNA, the CDR3 is TGTGCCAGCAGTTCCCGCCTAGCGGGTCACACCGGGGAGCTGTTTTTT.

The gene calls are TRBV20-1 and TRBJ2-7; no clear D. From germline, CDR1 is DFQATT and CDR2 SNEGSKA (reference sequence). The CDR3 is 11 residues long. CDR3 bases: TGCTCCACACCTCGCTCCTACGAGCAGTACTTC. Translation gives CSTPRSYEQYF.

The CDR3 protein is CASSPQGGLAAQETQYF. CDR3 bases: TGTGCCAGCTCACCACAAGGGGGACTAGCGGCACAAGAGACCCAGTACTTC. The chain carries TRBV18 and TRBJ2-5; TRBD2 matches at 11 bases. CDR1 and CDR2 (germline): KGHSH, LQKENI. Trimming cost V 1 base and J 2 bases; bases outside gene matches: 6. The CDR3 loop spans 17 amino acids.

The chain uses TRBV10-3 and TRBJ1-5, with 7 bases that match TRBD1. The trim removed 5 bases at V and 4 bases at J, leaving 2 bases unmatched. This CDR3 spans 13 amino acids. The germline gives CDR1 ENHRY, CDR2 SYGVKD. The CDR3 DNA follows: TGTGCCATCAGTCCAGGGGGAAATCAGCCCCAGCATTTT. This sequence encodes CAISPGGNQPQHF.

The genes are TRBV18 and TRBJ1-2, with 7 bases aligning to TRBD1. The germline V gene encodes CDR1 KGHSH and CDR2 LQKENI. This CDR3 contains 14 residues. The trim removed 2 bases at V and 5 bases at J, leaving 5 bases unmatched. The CDR3 DNA reads as TGTGCCAGCTCACCAGGACAGGACTTTTATGGCTACACCTTC. It translates to CASSPGQDFYGYTF.

This clone showed up just once. The chain employs TRBV28 and TRBJ1-2, with 10 bases fitting TRBD1. The CDR3 spans 13 residues. The germline V gene has CDR1 MDHEN and CDR2 SYDVKM. The V gene end was trimmed by 11 bases and the J gene end by 8 bases; junction bases not matched to a gene: 11. The CDR3 sequence: CAVGGQGPEGYTF. CDR3 nucleotide sequence: TGTGCCGTGGGGGGACAGGGGCCGGAAGGCTACACCTTC.

V and J are TRBV7-3 and TRBJ2-7, with D perhaps matching TRBD1 (6 bases). The V gene's germline CDR1 is SGHTA and CDR2 FQGTGA. V lost 9 bases to trimming and J lost 5 bases, with 26 bases between them. The CDR3 consists of 16 residues. Written as DNA, the CDR3 is TGTGCCAGGAACTTAGGGGCCGGGACAAGTACCAACGAGCAGTACTTC. It codes for CARNLGAGTSTNEQYF. Based on the CDR3 plus reference TRBV7-3 and TRBJ2-7, the full variable domain is GAGVSQTPSNKVTEKGKYVELRCDPISGHTALYWYRQSLGQGPEFLIYFQGTGAADDSGLPNDRFFAVRPEGSVSTLKIQRTERGDSAVYLCARNLGAGTSTNEQYFGPGTRLTVT.

CDR3: CSVEAGTEAFF. Here the CDR3 DNA reads TGCAGCGTTGAGGCGGGCACTGAAGCTTTCTTT. The V call is TRBV29-1, the J call TRBJ1-1; D not certain. Germline assignment: CDR1 SQVTM and CDR2 ANQGSEA. Trimming took off 3 bases at V and 4 bases at J, with 6 bases between the two ends. The CDR3 has 11 amino acids. Combining the CDR3 with reference TRBV29-1 and TRBJ1-1 gives the whole variable domain SAVISQKPSRDICQRGTSLTIQCQVDSQVTMMFWYRQQPGQSLTLIATANQGSEATYESGFVIDKFPISRPNLTFSTLTVSNMSPEDSSIYLCSVEAGTEAFFGQGTRLTVV.

The genes are TRBV7-2 and TRBJ1-1; no firm D call. Trimming took 5 bases from V and 2 from J, leaving 9 bases between them. Germline CDR1 is SGHTA and CDR2 is FQGNSA. There are 13 residues in the CDR3. The CDR3 nucleotides are TGTGCCAGCAGCCCATCGGCAAACACTGAAGCTTTCTTT. Its translation: CASSPSANTEAFF.